This TCR beta chain was sequenced during a study of naive and memory T cell subsets. Study-wide results and limits: Diversity fell and Gini index rose from naive through CM, EM, EMRA.

The beta constant-region primer was an equimolar mix of two oligonucleotides covering TRBC1 and TRBC2. Four rounds of PCR amplified the ligated cDNA using nested alpha and beta constant-region primers plus SP2. TCRdb re-analysed the UMI-ligation and nested PCR reads in MiXCR, keeping a single row per CDR3 protein. Of under 35,000 distinct CDR3 sequences in the sample, less than 20% were seen once. This clonotype occurred a few times. Its antigen remains unknown. Four subsets defined by CD45RA and CD27 were sorted after CD3, CD4, CD8 and live/dead staining. Effector memory cells were sorted as CD45RA-CD27-, EMRA cells as CD45RA+CD27-. This clonotype was sampled from a human donor in good health. Sequencing was performed on effector memory CD4+ T cells from blood. Subset indicated: effector memory, CD45RA- CD27-.

The CDR3 reads CSARGAVEAFF. The CDR3 DNA reads as TGCAGTGCTCGGGGGGCCGTCGAAGCTTTCTTT. The chain links TRBV20-1 to TRBJ1-1; a weak D match, TRBD1 (6 bases). Trimming left V 5 bases short and J 8 bases short, with 12 bases between. Germline V gene data show CDR1 as DFQATT and CDR2 as SNEGSKA (reference sequence). This CDR3 has 11 residues.